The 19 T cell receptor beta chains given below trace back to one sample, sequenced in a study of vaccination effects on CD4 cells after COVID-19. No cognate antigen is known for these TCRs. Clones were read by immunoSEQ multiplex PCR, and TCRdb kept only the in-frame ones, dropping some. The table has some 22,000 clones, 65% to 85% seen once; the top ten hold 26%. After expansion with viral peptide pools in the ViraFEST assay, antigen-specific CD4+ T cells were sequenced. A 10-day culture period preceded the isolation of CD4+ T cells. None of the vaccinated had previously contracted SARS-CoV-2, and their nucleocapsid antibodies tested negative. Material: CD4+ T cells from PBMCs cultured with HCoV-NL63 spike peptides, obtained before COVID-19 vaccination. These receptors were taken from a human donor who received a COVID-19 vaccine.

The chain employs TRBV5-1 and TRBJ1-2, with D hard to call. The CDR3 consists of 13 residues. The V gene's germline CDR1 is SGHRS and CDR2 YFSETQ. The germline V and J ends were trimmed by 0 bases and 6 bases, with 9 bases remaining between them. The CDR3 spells CASSLGEYDGYTF. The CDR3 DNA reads TGCGCCAGCAGCTTGGGGGAATACGATGGCTACACCTTC.

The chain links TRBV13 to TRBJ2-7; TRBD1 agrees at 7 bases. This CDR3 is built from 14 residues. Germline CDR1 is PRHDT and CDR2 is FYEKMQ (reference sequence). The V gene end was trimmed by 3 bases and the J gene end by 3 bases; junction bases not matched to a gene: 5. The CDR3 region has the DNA TGTGCCAGCAGCTTCCGCCGGGACAGCTACGAGCAGTACTTC. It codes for CASSFRRDSYEQYF.

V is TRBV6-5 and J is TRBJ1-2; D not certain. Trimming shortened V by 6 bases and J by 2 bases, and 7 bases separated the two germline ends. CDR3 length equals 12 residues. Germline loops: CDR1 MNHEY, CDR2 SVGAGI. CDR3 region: CASRGFNYGYTF. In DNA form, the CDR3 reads TGTGCCAGCAGGGGGTTCAACTATGGCTACACCTTC.

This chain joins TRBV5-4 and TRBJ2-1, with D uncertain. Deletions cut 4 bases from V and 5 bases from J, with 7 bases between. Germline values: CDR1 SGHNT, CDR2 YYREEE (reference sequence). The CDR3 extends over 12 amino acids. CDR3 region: CASSNSNNEQFF. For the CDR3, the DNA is TGTGCCAGCAGCAACAGCAACAATGAGCAGTTCTTC.

CDR3 bases: TGTGCCCGATTTAGCGGGGAGGGCCGCAGCAATGAGCAGTTCTTC. Translation gives CARFSGEGRSNEQFF. V usage is TRBV6-8 and J usage is TRBJ2-1, with 8 bases aligning to TRBD2. The V segment lost 11 bases and the J segment 6 bases; nucleotides outside the gene matches: 15. This CDR3 contains 15 residues. CDR1 and CDR2 (germline): MNHGY, SAAAGT.

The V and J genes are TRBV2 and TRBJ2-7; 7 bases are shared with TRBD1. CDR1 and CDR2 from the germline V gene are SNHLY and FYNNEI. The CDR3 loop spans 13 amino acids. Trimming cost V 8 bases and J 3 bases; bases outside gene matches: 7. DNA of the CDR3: TGTGCCAGCTTGCCGGGACAGAGCTACGAGCAGTACTTC. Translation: CASLPGQSYEQYF.

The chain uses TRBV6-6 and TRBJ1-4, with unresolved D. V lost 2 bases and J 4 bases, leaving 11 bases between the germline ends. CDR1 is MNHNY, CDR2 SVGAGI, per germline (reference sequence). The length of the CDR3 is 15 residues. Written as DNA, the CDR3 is TGTGCCAGCAGTTACGGAGCTTCGGGTAATGAAAAACTGTTTTTT. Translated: CASSYGASGNEKLFF.

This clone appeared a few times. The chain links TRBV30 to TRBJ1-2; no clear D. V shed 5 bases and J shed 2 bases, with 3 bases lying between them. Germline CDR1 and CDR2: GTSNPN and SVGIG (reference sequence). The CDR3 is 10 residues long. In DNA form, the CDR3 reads TGTGCCTGGGACAACTATGGCTACACCTTC. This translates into CAWDNYGYTF.

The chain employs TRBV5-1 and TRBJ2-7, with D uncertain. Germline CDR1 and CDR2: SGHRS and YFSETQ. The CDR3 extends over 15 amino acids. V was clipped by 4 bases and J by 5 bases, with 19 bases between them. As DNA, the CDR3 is TGCGCCAGCAGCCCATACGACACCTCGGGTCACGAGCAGTACTTC. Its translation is CASSPYDTSGHEQYF.

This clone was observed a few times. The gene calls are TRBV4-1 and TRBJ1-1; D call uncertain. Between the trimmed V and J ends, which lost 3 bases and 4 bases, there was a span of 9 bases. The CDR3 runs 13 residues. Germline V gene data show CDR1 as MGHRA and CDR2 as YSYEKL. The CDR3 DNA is TGCGCCAGCAGCCATCGCGGCAGCACTGAAGCTTTCTTT. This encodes CASSHRGSTEAFF.

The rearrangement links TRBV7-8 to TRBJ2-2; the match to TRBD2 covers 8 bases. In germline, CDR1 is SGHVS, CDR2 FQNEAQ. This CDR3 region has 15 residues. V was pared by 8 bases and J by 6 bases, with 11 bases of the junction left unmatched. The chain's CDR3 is CASVPGGVQAGELFF. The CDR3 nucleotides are TGTGCCAGCGTCCCGGGGGGGGTTCAGGCCGGGGAGCTGTTTTTT.

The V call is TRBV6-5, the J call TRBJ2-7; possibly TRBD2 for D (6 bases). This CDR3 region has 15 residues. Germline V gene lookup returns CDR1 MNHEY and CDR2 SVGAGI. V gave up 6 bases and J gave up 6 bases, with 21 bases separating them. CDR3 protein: CASSRPGTEAGEQYF. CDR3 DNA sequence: TGTGCCAGCAGCCGACCCGGGACTGAGGCTGGCGAGCAGTACTTC.

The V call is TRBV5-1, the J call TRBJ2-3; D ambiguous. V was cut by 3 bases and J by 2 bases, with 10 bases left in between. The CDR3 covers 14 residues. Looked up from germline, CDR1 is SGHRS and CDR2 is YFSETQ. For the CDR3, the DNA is TGCGCCAGCAGCTCCGACCGATACACAGATACGCAGTATTTT. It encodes CASSSDRYTDTQYF.

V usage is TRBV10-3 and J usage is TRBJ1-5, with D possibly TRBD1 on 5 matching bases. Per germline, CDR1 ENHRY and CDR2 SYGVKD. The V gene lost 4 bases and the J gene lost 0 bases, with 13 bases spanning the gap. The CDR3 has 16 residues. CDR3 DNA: TGTGCCATCAGTGCCGGGGCCCGGTATAGCAATCAGCCCCAGCATTTT. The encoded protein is CAISAGARYSNQPQHF.

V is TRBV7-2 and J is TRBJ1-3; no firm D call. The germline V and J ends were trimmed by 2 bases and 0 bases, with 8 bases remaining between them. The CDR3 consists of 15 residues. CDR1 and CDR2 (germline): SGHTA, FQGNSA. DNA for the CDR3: TGTGCCAGCAGCTTAACACTGAGCTCTGGAAACACCATATATTTT. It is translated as CASSLTLSSGNTIYF.

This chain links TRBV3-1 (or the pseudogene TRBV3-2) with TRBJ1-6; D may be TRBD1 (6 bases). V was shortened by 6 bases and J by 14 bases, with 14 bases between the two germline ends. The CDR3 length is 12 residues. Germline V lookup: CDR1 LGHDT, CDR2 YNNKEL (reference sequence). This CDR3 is CASSPGHLTLHF. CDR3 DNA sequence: TGTGCCAGCAGTCCGGGACATCTTACCCTCCACTTT.

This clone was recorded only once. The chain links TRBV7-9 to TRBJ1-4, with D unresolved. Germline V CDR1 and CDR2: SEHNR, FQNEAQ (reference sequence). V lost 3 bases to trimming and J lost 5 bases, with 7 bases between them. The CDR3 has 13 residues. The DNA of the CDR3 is TGTGCCAGCAGCTTCTCAGTCAATGAAAAACTGTTTTTT. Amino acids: CASSFSVNEKLFF.

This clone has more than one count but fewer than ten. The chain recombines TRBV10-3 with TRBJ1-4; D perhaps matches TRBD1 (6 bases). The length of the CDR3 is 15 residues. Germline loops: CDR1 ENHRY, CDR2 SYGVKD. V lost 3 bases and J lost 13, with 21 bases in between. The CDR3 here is CAISDPTGSRAGLFF. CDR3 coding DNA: TGTGCCATCAGTGACCCCACAGGGTCCCGTGCGGGACTGTTTTTT.

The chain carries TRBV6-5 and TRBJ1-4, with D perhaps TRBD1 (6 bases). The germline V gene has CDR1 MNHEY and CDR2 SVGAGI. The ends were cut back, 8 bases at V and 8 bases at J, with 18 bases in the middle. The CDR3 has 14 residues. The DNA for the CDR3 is TGTGCCAGCGGAACAGGGAGGGAAAGGGAAAAACTGTTTTTT. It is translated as CASGTGREREKLFF.